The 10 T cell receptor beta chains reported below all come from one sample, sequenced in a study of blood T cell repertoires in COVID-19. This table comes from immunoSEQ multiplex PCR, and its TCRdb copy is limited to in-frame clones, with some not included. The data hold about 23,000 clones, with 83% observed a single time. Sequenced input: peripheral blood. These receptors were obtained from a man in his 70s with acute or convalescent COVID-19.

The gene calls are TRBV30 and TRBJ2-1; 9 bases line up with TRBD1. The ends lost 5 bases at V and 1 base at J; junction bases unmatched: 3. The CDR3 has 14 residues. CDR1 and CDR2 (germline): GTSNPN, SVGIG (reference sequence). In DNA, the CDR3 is TGTGCCTGGCAGACAGGGGGGTCCTACAATGAGCAGTTCTTC. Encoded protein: CAWQTGGSYNEQFF.

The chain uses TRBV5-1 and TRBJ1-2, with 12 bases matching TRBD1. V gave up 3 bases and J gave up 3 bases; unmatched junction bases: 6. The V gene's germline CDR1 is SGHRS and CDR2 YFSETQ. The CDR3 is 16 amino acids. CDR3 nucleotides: TGCGCCAGCAGCTCCGGGACAGGGGGCGCCGACTATGGCTACACCTTC. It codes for CASSSGTGGADYGYTF. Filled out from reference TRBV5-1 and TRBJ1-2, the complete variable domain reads KAGVTQTPRYLIKTRGQQVTLSCSPISGHRSVSWYQQTPGQGLQFLFEYFSETQRNKGNFPGRFSGRQFSNSRSEMNVSTLELGDSALYLCASSSGTGGADYGYTFGSGTRLTVV.

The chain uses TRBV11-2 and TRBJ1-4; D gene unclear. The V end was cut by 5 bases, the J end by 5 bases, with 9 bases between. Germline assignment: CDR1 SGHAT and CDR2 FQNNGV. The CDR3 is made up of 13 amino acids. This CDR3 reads CASSRGRNEKLFF. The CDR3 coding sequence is TGTGCCAGCAGCCGTGGGAGGAATGAAAAACTGTTTTTT.

In nucleotides, the CDR3 is TGTGCCAGCAGTGACAGGGACAGGGATCAGCCCCAGCATTTT. Its protein is CASSDRDRDQPQHF. The V gene is TRBV6-4, the J gene TRBJ1-5, with 9 bases identical to TRBD1. This CDR3 has 14 residues. The ends lost 2 bases at V and 5 bases at J; junction bases unmatched: 1. Germline loops: CDR1 MRHNA, CDR2 SNTAGT.

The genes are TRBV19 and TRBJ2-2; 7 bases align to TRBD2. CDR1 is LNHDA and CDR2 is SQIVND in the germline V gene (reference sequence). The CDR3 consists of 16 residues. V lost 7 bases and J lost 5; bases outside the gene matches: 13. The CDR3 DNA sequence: TGTGCCAGTAAGGGAGGGGCCGATATAAGAACCGGGGAGCTGTTTTTT. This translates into CASKGGADIRTGELFF. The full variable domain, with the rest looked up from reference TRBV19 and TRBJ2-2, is DGGITQSPKYLFRKEGQNVTLSCEQNLNHDAMYWYRQDPGQGLRLIYYSQIVNDFQKGDIAEGYSVSREKKESFPLTVTSAQKNPTAFYLCASKGGADIRTGELFFGEGSRLTVL.

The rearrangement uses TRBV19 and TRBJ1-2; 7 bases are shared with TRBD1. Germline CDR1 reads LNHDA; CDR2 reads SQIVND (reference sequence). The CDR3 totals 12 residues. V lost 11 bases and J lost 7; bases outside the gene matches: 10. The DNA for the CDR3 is TGTGCCGGCTCCGACAGGGACGTTGGCTACACCTTC. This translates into CAGSDRDVGYTF.

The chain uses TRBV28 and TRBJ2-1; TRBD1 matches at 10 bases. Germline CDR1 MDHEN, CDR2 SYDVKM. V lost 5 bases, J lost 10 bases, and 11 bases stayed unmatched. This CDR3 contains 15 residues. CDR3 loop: CASSPPGQGRLEQFF. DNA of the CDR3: TGTGCCAGCAGTCCCCCGGGACAGGGGAGGTTGGAGCAGTTCTTC. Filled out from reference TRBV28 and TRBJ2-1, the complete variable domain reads DVKVTQSSRYLVKRTGEKVFLECVQDMDHENMFWYRQDPGLGLRLIYFSYDVKMKEKGDIPEGYSVSREKKERFSLILESASTNQTSMYLCASSPPGQGRLEQFFGPGTRLTVL.

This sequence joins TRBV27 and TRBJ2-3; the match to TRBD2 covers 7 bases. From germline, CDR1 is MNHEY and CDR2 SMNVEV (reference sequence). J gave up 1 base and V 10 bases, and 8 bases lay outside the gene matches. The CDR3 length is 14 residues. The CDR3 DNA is TGTGCCACCCGGGGAGGGGAGGGCACAGATACGCAGTATTTT. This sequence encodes CATRGGEGTDTQYF.

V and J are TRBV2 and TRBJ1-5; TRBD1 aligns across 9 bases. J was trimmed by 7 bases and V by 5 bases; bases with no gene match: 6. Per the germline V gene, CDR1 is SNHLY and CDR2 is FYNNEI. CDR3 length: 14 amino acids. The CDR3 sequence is CASSRTGDGQPQHF. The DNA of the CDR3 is TGTGCCAGCAGTCGGACAGGGGACGGCCAGCCCCAGCATTTT.

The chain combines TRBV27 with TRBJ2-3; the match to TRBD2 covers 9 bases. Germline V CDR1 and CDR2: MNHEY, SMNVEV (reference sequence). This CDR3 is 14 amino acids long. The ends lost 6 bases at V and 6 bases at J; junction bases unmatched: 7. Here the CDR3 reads CASRAGGGADTQYF. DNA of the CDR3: TGTGCCAGCAGAGCGGGAGGCGGGGCGGATACGCAGTATTTT.